This entry concerns a single TCR beta chain. The sample belongs to a study of response to subunit inactivated influenza vaccine. In TCRdb, the RT-PCR reads were re-called with MiXCR into one record per CDR3 protein. The sample has roughly 700,000 distinct CDR3 sequences; approximately 14% are singletons. CDR1 is SGDLS, CDR2 YYNGEE, per germline. Trimming pared 7 bases from V and 2 bases from J, leaving 13 bases between. The CDR3 has 14 amino acids. The sample here was PBMCs from blood, taken around two weeks before vaccination. This TCR was recovered from a man aged 50-60 years who received an inactivated influenza vaccine. The rearrangement joins TRBV9 to TRBJ2-1; a possible D gene is TRBD1 (5 bases). The CDR3 sequence is CASGHGATYNEQFF. DNA for the CDR3: TGTGCCAGCGGGCATGGGGCCACCTACAATGAGCAGTTCTTC.